Listed here are 28 T cell receptor beta chains from one sample, sequenced in a study of blood T cell repertoires in COVID-19. The method was immunoSEQ multiplex PCR; TCRdb's version includes in-frame clones alone and lacks a portion of them. The table records some 58,000 clones, 90% to 95% of them present only once. Sequencing was carried out using peripheral blood. The origin of the receptors is a man in his fifties or sixties with active COVID-19.

The rearrangement uses TRBV14 and TRBJ1-1; D call uncertain. Germline V CDR1 and CDR2: SGHDN, FVKESK. There are 14 residues in the CDR3. Trimming took off 1 base at V and 7 bases at J, with 13 bases between the two ends. CDR3 residues: CASSQGSETSEAFF. CDR3 nucleotides: TGTGCCAGCAGCCAAGGGTCTGAAACCAGTGAAGCTTTCTTT.

The chain combines TRBV28 with TRBJ1-2; 8 nucleotides agree with TRBD1. Germline-derived CDR1 and CDR2 are MDHEN and SYDVKM. The CDR3 runs to 14 residues. Trimming took 3 bases from V and 7 from J; bases not matched to a gene: 7. CDR3 nucleotide sequence: TGTGCCAGCAGTTTCGGACAGGGCTGGGGTGGCTACACCTTC. Translation gives CASSFGQGWGGYTF.

This chain joins TRBV3-1 (or the pseudogene TRBV3-2) and TRBJ2-7, with 8 nucleotides matching TRBD2. The CDR3 length is 12 residues. After removal of 3 bases from V and 7 bases from J, the junction contained 2 bases not matched to a gene. Germline V gives CDR1 LGHDT, CDR2 YNNKEL (reference sequence). CDR3 in amino acids: CASSQERGEQYF. As DNA, the CDR3 is TGTGCCAGCAGCCAGGAGCGGGGGGAGCAGTACTTC.

The rearrangement links TRBV27 to TRBJ2-7; 7 bases line up with TRBD1. The CDR3 spans 15 residues. Unmatched junction bases numbered 6, after V lost 2 bases and J lost 2 bases. Germline lookup yields CDR1 MNHEY and CDR2 SMNVEV (reference sequence). The CDR3 nucleotides read TGTGCCAGCAGTTTAACAGGGGAACGTACCTACGAGCAGTACTTC. Its translation: CASSLTGERTYEQYF.

This rearrangement joins TRBV6-5 to TRBJ1-2, with 11 bases that match TRBD1. The V gene's germline CDR1 is MNHEY and CDR2 SVGAGI. The CDR3 sequence is 16 residues long. Trimming removed 1 base from V and 4 bases from J; junction bases left unmatched: 5. The chain's CDR3 is CASSYFGQGAFYGYTF. CDR3 DNA: TGTGCCAGCAGTTACTTCGGACAGGGGGCGTTCTATGGCTACACCTTC.

The chain links TRBV19 to TRBJ2-1; TRBD1 is a possible D gene (5 bases). The CDR3 has 15 amino acids. V dropped 8 bases and J dropped 7 bases, with 21 bases sitting between them. Germline CDR1 reads LNHDA; CDR2 reads SQIVND (reference sequence). Written as DNA, the CDR3 is TGTGCCAGTGTACACCAGGGCGGTAAGGGGAATGAGCAGTTCTTC. As protein: CASVHQGGKGNEQFF. Full variable domain (missing parts from reference TRBV19 and TRBJ2-1): DGGITQSPKYLFRKEGQNVTLSCEQNLNHDAMYWYRQDPGQGLRLIYYSQIVNDFQKGDIAEGYSVSREKKESFPLTVTSAQKNPTAFYLCASVHQGGKGNEQFFGPGTRLTVL.

The gene calls are TRBV19 and TRBJ1-1; TRBD1 matches at 7 bases. V gave up 5 bases and J gave up 1 base; unmatched junction bases: 7. The germline CDR1 and CDR2 sequences are LNHDA and SQIVND (reference sequence). The CDR3 has 15 residues. CDR3 coding DNA: TGTGCCAGTAGTGCACGACAGGGAGCGAACACTGAAGCTTTCTTT. This sequence encodes CASSARQGANTEAFF.

The V and J genes are TRBV5-4 and TRBJ1-2; 9 nucleotides agree with TRBD1. V gave up 4 bases and J gave up 5 bases; unmatched junction bases: 6. Germline lookup yields CDR1 SGHNT and CDR2 YYREEE (reference sequence). The CDR3 totals 14 residues. The CDR3: CASSPGQGRYGYTF. DNA of the CDR3: TGTGCCAGCAGCCCGGGACAGGGCCGGTATGGCTACACCTTC.

The chain has TRBV28 and TRBJ1-2; 11 nucleotides match TRBD1. Germline V gene data show CDR1 as MDHEN and CDR2 as SYDVKM. The CDR3 covers 16 residues. V shed 5 bases and J 7 bases; nucleotides not matched to a gene: 12. Here the CDR3 DNA reads TGTGCCAGCAGTCTCACCATTCCCGGACAGGGGGCTGGCTACACCTTC. Amino acid sequence: CASSLTIPGQGAGYTF.

This clone was seen just once. The chain has TRBV19 and TRBJ1-5; possibly TRBD1 for D (6 bases). Per germline, CDR1 LNHDA and CDR2 SQIVND (reference sequence). This CDR3 region has 17 residues. V was clipped by 3 bases and J by 5 bases, with 20 bases between them. The CDR3, as DNA: TGTGCCAGTAGTATTCTGTCTTCCAGGGGTATCGATCAGCCCCAGCATTTT. It codes for CASSILSSRGIDQPQHF.

This sequence joins TRBV10-3 and TRBJ2-3, with TRBD2 identical over 7 bases. The CDR3 totals 12 residues. CDR1 and CDR2 (germline): ENHRY, SYGVKD. Trimming cost V 8 bases and J 2 bases; bases outside gene matches: 1. The CDR3 loop is CAIRGDTDTQYF. CDR3 nucleotide sequence: TGTGCCATCCGGGGGGACACAGATACGCAGTATTTT.

CDR3 protein: CASEDSSSGNTIYF. The CDR3 DNA sequence: TGTGCCAGCGAAGACTCTTCCTCTGGAAACACCATATATTTT. This chain connects TRBV2 to TRBJ1-3; D not certain. Trimming cost V 8 bases and J 0 bases, with 11 bases left between them. The germline gives CDR1 SNHLY, CDR2 FYNNEI. The CDR3 has 14 residues.

Written as DNA, the CDR3 is TGTGCCAGCAGCTCCAAGACTAGCGGGGCCACAGATACGCAGTATTTT. It codes for CASSSKTSGATDTQYF. The chain has TRBV5-4 and TRBJ2-3; 11 bases fit TRBD2. The V gene end was trimmed by 3 bases and the J gene end by 2 bases; junction bases not matched to a gene: 5. Per the germline V gene, CDR1 is SGHNT and CDR2 is YYREEE (reference sequence). The CDR3 is 16 amino acids.

The J gene is TRBJ1-2, the V gene TRBV12-5; D unresolved. CDR3 length: 14 amino acids. Deletions cut 0 bases from V and 5 bases from J, with 10 bases between. Germline lookup yields CDR1 LGHNT and CDR2 FRNRAP. The CDR3 DNA reads TGTGCTAGTGGTTTGGTACTTGGCGGGTATGGCTACACCTTC. Protein sequence: CASGLVLGGYGYTF.

The V and J genes are TRBV3-1 (or the pseudogene TRBV3-2) and TRBJ1-2, with D possibly matching TRBD1 (5 bases). Germline CDR1 reads LGHDT; CDR2 reads YNNKEL (reference sequence). The V end lost 4 bases, the J end lost 5 bases, and 11 bases lay between the germline ends. CDR3 length: 13 amino acids. CDR3 residues: CASSPIKGYGYTF. In DNA form, the CDR3 reads TGTGCCAGCAGCCCAATAAAGGGGTATGGCTACACCTTC.

This rearrangement joins TRBV5-1 to TRBJ2-5; TRBD2 aligns across 9 bases. Per germline, CDR1 SGHRS and CDR2 YFSETQ. V shed 5 bases and J 1 base; nucleotides not matched to a gene: 12. This CDR3 has 17 amino acids. CDR3 protein: CASRRGAGGRGQETQYF. CDR3 nucleotides: TGCGCCAGCAGGAGGGGAGCGGGAGGACGGGGCCAAGAGACCCAGTACTTC.

The chain has TRBV19 and TRBJ2-7; TRBD2 matches at 7 bases. This CDR3 contains 15 residues. Per germline, CDR1 LNHDA and CDR2 SQIVND (reference sequence). Unmatched junction bases numbered 7, after V lost 5 bases and J lost 0 bases. CDR3 amino acids: CASSVGGKSSYEQYF. For the CDR3, the DNA is TGTGCCAGTAGTGTCGGGGGGAAGAGCTCCTACGAGCAGTACTTC.

This clone showed up just once. DNA for the CDR3: TGTGCCAGTAGCCAACAGGGTGGAAACACCATATATTTT. Translation: CASSQQGGNTIYF. V is TRBV19 and J is TRBJ1-3; D may be TRBD1 (6 bases). The CDR3 loop spans 13 amino acids. V gave up 6 bases and J gave up 3 bases, with 9 bases separating them. Germline V gene lookup returns CDR1 LNHDA and CDR2 SQIVND (reference sequence).

J is TRBJ2-2 and V is TRBV5-5; the match to TRBD1 covers 9 bases. From germline, CDR1 is SGHKS and CDR2 YYEKEE (reference sequence). This CDR3 region has 16 residues. Unmatched junction bases numbered 7, after V lost 4 bases and J lost 3 bases. CDR3 loop: CASSHGTGQYTGELFF. The CDR3, as DNA: TGTGCCAGCAGCCATGGGACAGGGCAGTACACCGGGGAGCTGTTTTTT.

As for this clone: This sample includes further DNA sequences coding for the same CDR3. The chain recombines TRBV3-1 (or the pseudogene TRBV3-2) with TRBJ2-3, with D unresolved. With 1 base removed from V and 6 bases from J, the gap between germline ends came to 2 bases. The CDR3 loop spans 11 amino acids. Germline lookup yields CDR1 LGHDT and CDR2 YNNKEL (reference sequence). For the CDR3, the DNA is TGTGCCAGCAGCCAAGCTGATACGCAGTATTTT. Its translation is CASSQADTQYF.

J is TRBJ2-1 and V is TRBV5-4; TRBD1 is a possible D gene (6 bases). CDR3 size: 11 residues. V was shortened by 9 bases and J by 9 bases, with 13 bases between the two germline ends. Germline V gene data show CDR1 as SGHNT and CDR2 as YYREEE (reference sequence). The CDR3 is CAILGASEQFF. CDR3 sequence (DNA): TGTGCCATCCTGGGGGCTTCTGAGCAGTTCTTC.

The genes are TRBV4-2 and TRBJ1-2; no reliable D call. Germline V gene lookup returns CDR1 LGHNA and CDR2 YNFKEQ. The CDR3 has 17 residues. V was cut by 1 base and J by 0 bases, with 15 bases left in between. CDR3 in amino acids: CASSQATRRVTNYGYTF. The CDR3 DNA follows: TGTGCCAGCAGCCAAGCTACTAGGCGGGTGACTAACTATGGCTACACCTTC.

This chain joins TRBV4-1 and TRBJ1-2, with a tentative D call TRBD1 (5 bases). CDR1 and CDR2 (germline): MGHRA, YSYEKL. Trimming stripped 5 bases from V and 5 bases from J, with 9 bases between. CDR3 length: 12 amino acids. As DNA, the CDR3 is TGCGCCAGCAGCTCCCGACAGTATGGCTACACCTTC. Its translation: CASSSRQYGYTF.

The V and J genes are TRBV18 and TRBJ2-2; D is unclear. From germline, CDR1 is KGHSH and CDR2 LQKENI. V dropped 3 bases and J dropped 4 bases, with 12 bases sitting between them. This CDR3 comprises 15 residues. This chain's CDR3 is CASSPYSKSTGELFF. The CDR3 DNA reads as TGTGCCAGCTCACCGTACTCGAAATCCACCGGGGAGCTGTTTTTT.

The rearrangement joins TRBV18 to TRBJ1-2, with 8 bases that match TRBD1. CDR1 and CDR2 from the germline V gene are KGHSH and LQKENI. The V and J ends lost 2 bases and 4 bases, in that order; junction bases with no gene match: 9. This CDR3 region has 16 residues. The CDR3, as DNA: TGTGCCAGCTCACCAAGCATGGGACAGGCCCTCTATGGCTACACCTTC. This encodes CASSPSMGQALYGYTF.

DNA for the CDR3: TGTGCCAGCCGCAAAGGACAGCTGGGCTCCTACGAGCAGTACTTC. This gives the protein CASRKGQLGSYEQYF. The chain has TRBV27 and TRBJ2-7; a possible D gene is TRBD1 (6 bases). Per germline, CDR1 MNHEY and CDR2 SMNVEV (reference sequence). The CDR3 sequence is 15 residues long. With 8 bases removed from V and 0 bases from J, the gap between germline ends came to 17 bases.

V gene TRBV5-1 combines with J gene TRBJ1-2; the D is unclear. The CDR3 runs to 13 residues. Trimming removed 3 bases at V and 0 bases at J, with 6 bases between. Germline V gene sequence: CDR1 SGHRS, CDR2 YFSETQ. The CDR3 spells CASSSDSNYGYTF. The CDR3 nucleotides are TGCGCCAGCAGCTCGGACTCTAACTATGGCTACACCTTC.

The rearrangement uses TRBV2 and TRBJ2-7; D remains unclear. V was trimmed by 8 bases and J by 4 bases, leaving 21 bases between them. This CDR3 contains 15 residues. Germline V lookup: CDR1 SNHLY, CDR2 FYNNEI. CDR3 nucleotides: TGTGCCAGCCGACCCATCGCGAGACACCTTTACGAGCAGTACTTC. Protein: CASRPIARHLYEQYF.